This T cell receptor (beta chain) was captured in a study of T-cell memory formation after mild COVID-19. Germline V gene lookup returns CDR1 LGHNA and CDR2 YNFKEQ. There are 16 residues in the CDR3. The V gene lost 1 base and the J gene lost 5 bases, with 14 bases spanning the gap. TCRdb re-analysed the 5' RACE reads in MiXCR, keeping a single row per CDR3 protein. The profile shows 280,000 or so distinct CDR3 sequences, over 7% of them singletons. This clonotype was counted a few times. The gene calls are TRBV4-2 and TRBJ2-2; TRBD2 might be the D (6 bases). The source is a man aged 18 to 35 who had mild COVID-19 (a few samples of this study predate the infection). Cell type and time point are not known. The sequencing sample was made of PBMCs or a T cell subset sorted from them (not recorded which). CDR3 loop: CASSQVGQGGTGELFF. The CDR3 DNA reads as TGTGCCAGCAGCCAAGTGGGGCAGGGAGGAACCGGGGAGCTGTTTTTT.